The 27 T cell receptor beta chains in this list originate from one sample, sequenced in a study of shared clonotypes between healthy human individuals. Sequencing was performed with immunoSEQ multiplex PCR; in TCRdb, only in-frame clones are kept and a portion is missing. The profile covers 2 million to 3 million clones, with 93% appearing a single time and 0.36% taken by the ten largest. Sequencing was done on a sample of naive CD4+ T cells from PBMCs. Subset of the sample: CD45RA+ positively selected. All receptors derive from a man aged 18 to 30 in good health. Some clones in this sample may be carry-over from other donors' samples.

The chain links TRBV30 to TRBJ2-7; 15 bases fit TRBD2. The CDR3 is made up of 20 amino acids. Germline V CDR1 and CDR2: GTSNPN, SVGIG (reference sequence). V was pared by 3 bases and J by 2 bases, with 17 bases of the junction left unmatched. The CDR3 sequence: CAWSPTKGLAGGTIAYEQYF. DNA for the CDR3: TGTGCCTGGAGCCCGACAAAAGGACTAGCGGGAGGGACGATTGCCTACGAGCAGTACTTC.

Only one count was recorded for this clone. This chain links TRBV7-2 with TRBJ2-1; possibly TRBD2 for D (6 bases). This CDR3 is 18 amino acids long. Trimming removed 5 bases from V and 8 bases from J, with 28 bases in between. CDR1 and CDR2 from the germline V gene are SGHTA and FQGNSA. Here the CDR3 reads CASSKQVGVGGRSDEQFF. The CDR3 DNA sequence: TGTGCCAGCAGCAAACAGGTCGGGGTAGGAGGGAGGTCTGATGAGCAGTTCTTC. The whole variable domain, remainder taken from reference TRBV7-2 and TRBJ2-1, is GAGVSQSPSNKVTEKGKDVELRCDPISGHTALYWYRQSLGQGLEFLIYFQGNSAPDKSGLPSDRFSAERTGGSVSTLTIQRTQQEDSAVYLCASSKQVGVGGRSDEQFFGPGTRLTVL.

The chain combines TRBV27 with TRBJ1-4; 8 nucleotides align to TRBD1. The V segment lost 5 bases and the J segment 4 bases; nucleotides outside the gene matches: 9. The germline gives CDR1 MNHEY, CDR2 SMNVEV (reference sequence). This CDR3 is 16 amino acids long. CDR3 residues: CASSPLAGGNNEKLFF. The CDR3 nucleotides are TGTGCCAGCAGTCCCCTGGCAGGGGGCAATAATGAAAAACTGTTTTTT.

This chain's CDR3 is CASSQQGSSGNTIYF. CDR3 sequence (DNA): TGTGCCAGCAGCCAACAGGGGAGCTCTGGAAACACCATATATTTT. The chain has TRBV7-9 and TRBJ1-3; 7 positions match TRBD1. Germline loops: CDR1 SEHNR, CDR2 FQNEAQ (reference sequence). The CDR3 length is 15 residues. V shed 5 bases, J shed 0 bases, and the junction held 4 bases outside the gene matches.

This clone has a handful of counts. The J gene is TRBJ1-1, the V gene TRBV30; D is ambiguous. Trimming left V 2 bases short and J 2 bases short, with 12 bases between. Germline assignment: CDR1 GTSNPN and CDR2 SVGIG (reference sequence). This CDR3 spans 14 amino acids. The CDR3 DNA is TGTGCCTGGAGTACCTTAACAAGTAACACTGAAGCTTTCTTT. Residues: CAWSTLTSNTEAFF.

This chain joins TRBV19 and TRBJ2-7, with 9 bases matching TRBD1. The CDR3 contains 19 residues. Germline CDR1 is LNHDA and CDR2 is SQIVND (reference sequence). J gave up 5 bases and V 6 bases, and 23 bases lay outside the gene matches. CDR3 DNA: TGTGCCAGTAGCTCATACCGGGACAGGGATCTTAAAGTCGCCAACGAGCAGTACTTC. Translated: CASSSYRDRDLKVANEQYF.

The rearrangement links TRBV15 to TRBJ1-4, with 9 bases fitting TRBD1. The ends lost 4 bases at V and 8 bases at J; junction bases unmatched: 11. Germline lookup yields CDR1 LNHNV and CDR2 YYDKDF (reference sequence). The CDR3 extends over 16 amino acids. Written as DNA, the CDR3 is TGTGCCACCAGCACCCGACGGACAGGGGAGAGGGAAAAACTGTTTTTT. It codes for CATSTRRTGEREKLFF.

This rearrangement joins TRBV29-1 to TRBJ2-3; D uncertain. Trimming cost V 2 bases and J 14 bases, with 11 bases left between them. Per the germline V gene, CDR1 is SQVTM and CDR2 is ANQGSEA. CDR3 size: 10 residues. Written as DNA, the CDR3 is TGCAGCGTTGAATCGGCTCCGGGGTATTTT. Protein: CSVESAPGYF.

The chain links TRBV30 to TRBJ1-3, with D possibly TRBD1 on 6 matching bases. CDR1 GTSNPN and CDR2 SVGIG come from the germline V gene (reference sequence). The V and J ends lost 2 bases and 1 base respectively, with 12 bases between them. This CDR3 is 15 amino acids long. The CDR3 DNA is TGTGCCTGGAGTACGACCGGGACATCTGGAAACACCATATATTTT. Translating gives CAWSTTGTSGNTIYF.

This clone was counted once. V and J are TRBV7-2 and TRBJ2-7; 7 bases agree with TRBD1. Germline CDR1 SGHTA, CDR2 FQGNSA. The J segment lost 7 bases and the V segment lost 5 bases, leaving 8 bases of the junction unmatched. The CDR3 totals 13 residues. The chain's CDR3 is CASSPSDRSEQYF. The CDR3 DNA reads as TGTGCCAGCAGCCCCTCGGACAGGTCGGAGCAGTACTTC.

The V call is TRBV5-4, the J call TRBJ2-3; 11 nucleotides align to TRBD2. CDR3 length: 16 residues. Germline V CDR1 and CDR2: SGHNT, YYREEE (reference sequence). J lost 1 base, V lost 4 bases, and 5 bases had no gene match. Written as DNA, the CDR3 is TGTGCCAGCAGCCACGAACTAGCGGGAGGCACAGATACGCAGTATTTT. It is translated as CASSHELAGGTDTQYF.

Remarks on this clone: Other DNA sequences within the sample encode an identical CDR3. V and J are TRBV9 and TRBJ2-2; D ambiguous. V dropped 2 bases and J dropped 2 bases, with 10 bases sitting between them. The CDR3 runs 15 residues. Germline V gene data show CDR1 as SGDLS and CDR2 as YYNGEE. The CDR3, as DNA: TGTGCCAGCAGCGTGAGTGGTGGCAACACCGGGGAGCTGTTTTTT. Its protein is CASSVSGGNTGELFF. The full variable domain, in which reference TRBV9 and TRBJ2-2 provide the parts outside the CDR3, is DSGVTQTPKHLITATGQRVTLRCSPRSGDLSVYWYQQSLDQGLQFLIQYYNGEERAKGNILERFSAQQFPDLHSELNLSSLELGDSALYFCASSVSGGNTGELFFGEGSRLTVL.

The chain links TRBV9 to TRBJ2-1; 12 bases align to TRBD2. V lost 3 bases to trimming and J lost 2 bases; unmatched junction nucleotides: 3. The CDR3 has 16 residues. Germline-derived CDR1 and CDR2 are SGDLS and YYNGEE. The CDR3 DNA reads TGTGCCAGCAGCGCAGGACTAGCGGGAACCTACAATGAGCAGTTCTTC. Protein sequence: CASSAGLAGTYNEQFF.

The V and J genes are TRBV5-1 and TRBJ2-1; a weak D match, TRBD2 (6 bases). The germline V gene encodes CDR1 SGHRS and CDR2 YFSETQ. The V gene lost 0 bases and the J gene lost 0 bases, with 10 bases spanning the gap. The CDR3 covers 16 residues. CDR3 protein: CASSLVEGGSYNEQFF. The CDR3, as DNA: TGCGCCAGCAGCTTGGTAGAGGGAGGCTCCTACAATGAGCAGTTCTTC.

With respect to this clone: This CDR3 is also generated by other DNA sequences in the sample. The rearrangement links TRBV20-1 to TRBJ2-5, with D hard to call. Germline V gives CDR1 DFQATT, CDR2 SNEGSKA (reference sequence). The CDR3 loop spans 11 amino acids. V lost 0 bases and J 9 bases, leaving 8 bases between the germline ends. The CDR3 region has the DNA TGCAGTGCTAGAGATTGGGGTCCCCAGTACTTC. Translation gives CSARDWGPQYF.

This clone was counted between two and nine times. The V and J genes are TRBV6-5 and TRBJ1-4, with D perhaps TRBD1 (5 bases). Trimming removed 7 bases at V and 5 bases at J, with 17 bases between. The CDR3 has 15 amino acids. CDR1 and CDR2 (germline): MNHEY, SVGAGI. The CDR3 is CASTRVGTGNEKLFF. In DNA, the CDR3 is TGTGCCAGCACCCGGGTGGGGACGGGGAATGAAAAACTGTTTTTT.

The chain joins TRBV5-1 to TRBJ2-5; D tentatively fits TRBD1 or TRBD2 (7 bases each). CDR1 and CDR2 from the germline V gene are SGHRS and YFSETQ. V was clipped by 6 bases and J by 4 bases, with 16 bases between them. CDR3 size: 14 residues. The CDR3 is CASTRQGGRETQYF. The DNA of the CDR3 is TGCGCCAGCACCCGACAGGGAGGGAGAGAGACCCAGTACTTC.

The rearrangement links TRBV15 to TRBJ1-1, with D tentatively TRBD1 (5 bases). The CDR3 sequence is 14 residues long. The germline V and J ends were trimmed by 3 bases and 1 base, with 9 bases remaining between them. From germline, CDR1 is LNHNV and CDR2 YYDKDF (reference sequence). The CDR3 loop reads CATSRRQPNTEAFF. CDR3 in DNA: TGTGCCACCAGCAGGCGACAGCCGAACACTGAAGCTTTCTTT.

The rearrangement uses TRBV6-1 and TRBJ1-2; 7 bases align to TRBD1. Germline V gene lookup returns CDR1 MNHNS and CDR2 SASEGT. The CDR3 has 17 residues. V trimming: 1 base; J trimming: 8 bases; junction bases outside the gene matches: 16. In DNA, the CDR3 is TGTGCCAGCAGTGAAGGACTAGCAGGTCGACAGGGTAGCGGCTACACCTTC. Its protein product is CASSEGLAGRQGSGYTF.

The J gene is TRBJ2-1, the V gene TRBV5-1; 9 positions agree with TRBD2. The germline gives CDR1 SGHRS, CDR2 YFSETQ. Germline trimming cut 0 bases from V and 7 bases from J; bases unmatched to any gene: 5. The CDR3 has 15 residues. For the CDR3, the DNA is TGCGCCAGCAGCTTGGTTAGCGGGAGACGGAATGAGCAGTTCTTC. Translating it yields CASSLVSGRRNEQFF.

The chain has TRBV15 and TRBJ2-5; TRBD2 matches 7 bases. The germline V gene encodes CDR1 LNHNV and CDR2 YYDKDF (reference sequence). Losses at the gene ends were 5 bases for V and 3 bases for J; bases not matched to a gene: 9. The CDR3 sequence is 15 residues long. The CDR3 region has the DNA TGTGCCACCAGCGGGGGGACCCGGGGGGAAGAGACCCAGTACTTC. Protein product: CATSGGTRGEETQYF.

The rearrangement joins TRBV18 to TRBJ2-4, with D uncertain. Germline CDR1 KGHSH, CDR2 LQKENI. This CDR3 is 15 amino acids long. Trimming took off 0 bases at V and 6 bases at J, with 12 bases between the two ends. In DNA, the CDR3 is TGTGCCAGCTCACCACCGATCGACACAGCAAACATTCAGTACTTC. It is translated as CASSPPIDTANIQYF.

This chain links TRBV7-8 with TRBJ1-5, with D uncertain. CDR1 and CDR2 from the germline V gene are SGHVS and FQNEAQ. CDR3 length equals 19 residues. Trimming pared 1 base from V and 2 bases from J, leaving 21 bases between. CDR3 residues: CASSLDGRGSTLRNQPQHF. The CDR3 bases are TGTGCCAGCAGCTTAGACGGCCGAGGGAGTACTTTACGCAATCAGCCCCAGCATTTT.

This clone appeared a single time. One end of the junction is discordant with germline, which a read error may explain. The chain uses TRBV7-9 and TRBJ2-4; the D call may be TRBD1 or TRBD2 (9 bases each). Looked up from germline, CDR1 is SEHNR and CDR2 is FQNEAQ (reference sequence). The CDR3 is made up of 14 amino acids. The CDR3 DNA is TGTGCCAGCAGCCTAGCGGGACAGGGAAACATTCAGTACTTC. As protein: CASSLAGQGNIQYF.

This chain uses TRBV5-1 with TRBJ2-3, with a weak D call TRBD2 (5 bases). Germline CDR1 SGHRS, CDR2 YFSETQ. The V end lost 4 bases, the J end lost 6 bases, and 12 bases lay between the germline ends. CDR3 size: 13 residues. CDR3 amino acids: CASSPQLGDTQYF. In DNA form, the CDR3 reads TGCGCCAGCAGCCCTCAACTAGGGGATACGCAGTATTTT.

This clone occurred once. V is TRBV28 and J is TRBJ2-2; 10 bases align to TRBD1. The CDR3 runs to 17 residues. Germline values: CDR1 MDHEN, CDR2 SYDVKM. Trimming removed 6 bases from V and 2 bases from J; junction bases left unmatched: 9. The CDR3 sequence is CASSLTGGKLNTGELFF. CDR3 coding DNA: TGTGCCAGCAGCCTGACAGGGGGCAAACTAAACACCGGGGAGCTGTTTTTT.

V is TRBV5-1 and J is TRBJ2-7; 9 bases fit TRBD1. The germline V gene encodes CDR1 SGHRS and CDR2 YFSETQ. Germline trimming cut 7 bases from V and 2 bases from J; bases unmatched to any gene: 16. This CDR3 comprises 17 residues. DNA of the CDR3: TGCGCCAGCCCCATTTCGAGGGACAGGGTAAGGACCTACGAGCAGTACTTC. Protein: CASPISRDRVRTYEQYF.